The T cell receptor beta chain under discussion was sequenced for a study of regulatory T cells in long-lasting Graves disease. CDR3-region Arm-PCR and iRepertoire HTBI primers produced the TCR beta libraries. TCRdb recomputed calls from the multiplex PCR reads with MiXCR, one row per CDR3 protein. There are 350,000 to 550,000 distinct CDR3 sequences in the sample; about 15% occur only once, and roughly 17% lies in the top ten. Germline V lookup: CDR1 SGHVS, CDR2 FQNEAQ. The V gene end was trimmed by 6 bases and the J gene end by 9 bases; junction bases not matched to a gene: 9. The CDR3 runs 16 residues. General observations from the study: Peripheral blood alone, not thyroid tissue, underwent study.

Stated time point: newly diagnosed GD, antithyroid drugs for less than 3 months. Isolated PBMC RNA provided the starting material for the TCR library. Into tubes containing EDTA, roughly 10 milliliters of peripheral blood were drawn. As regards this clonotype: Its antigen is undetermined.

These sequences were also reported in another study, on T cells in Graves' hyperthyroidism and ophthalmopathy. That report notes: First-round RT-PCR with HTBI primers amplified the TCR CDR3 region.

The sequences come from peripheral blood mononuclear cells (PBMCs), collected at new diagnosis, from a patient treated with antithyroid drugs. The rearrangement joins TRBV7-8 to TRBJ1-6; 12 bases agree with TRBD1. This receptor was taken from a woman aged 25 to 39 with Graves disease. The CDR3 region has the DNA TGTGCCAGCAGGCCCGGGACAGGGGGCATAGGTTCACCCCTCCACTTT. Its protein product is CASRPGTGGIGSPLHF.